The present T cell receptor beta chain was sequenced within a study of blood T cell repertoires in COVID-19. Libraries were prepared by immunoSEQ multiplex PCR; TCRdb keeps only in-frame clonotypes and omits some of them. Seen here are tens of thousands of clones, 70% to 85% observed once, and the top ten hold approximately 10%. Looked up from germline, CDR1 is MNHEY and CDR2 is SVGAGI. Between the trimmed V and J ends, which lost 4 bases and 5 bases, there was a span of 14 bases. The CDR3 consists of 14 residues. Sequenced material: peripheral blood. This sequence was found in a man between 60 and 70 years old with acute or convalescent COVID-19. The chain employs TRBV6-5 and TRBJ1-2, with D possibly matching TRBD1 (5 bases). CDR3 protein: CASSSYDRGYGYTF. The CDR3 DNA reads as TGTGCCAGCAGTTCCTACGACAGAGGTTATGGCTACACCTTC.